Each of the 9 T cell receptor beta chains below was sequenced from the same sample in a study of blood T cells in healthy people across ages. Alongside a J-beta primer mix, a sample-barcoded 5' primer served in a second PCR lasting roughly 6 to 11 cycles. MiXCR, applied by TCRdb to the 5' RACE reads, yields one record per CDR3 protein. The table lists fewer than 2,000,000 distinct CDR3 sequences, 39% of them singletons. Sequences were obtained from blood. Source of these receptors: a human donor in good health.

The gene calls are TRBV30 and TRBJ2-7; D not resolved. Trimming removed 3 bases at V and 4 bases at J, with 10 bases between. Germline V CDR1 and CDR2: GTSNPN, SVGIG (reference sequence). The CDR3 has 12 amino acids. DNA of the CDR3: TGTGCCTGGAGAGAACTACAGTACGAGCAGTACTTC. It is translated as CAWRELQYEQYF.

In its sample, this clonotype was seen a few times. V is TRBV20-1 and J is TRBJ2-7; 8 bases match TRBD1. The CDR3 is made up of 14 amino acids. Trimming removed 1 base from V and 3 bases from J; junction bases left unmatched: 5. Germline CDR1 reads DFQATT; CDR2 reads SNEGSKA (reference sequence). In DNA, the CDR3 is TGCAGTGCTAGAGGATCGACAGGGGACTACGAGCAGTACTTC. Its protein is CSARGSTGDYEQYF.

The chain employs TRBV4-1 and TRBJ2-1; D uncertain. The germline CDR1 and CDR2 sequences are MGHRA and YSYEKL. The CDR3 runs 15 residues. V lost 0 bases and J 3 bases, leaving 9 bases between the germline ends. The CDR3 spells CASSQEVSHYNEQFF. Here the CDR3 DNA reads TGCGCCAGCAGCCAAGAAGTAAGCCACTACAATGAGCAGTTCTTC.

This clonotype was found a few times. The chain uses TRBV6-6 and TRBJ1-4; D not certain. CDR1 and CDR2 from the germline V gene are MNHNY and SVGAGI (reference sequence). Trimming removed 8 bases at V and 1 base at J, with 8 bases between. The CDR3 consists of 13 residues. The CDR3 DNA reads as TGTGCCAGCCAAAGAAGAACTAATGAAAAACTGTTTTTT. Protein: CASQRRTNEKLFF.

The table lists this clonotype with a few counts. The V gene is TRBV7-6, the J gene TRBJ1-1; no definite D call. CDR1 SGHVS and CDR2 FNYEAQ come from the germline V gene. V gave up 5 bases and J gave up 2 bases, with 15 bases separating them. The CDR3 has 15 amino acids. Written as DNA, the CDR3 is TGTGCCAGCAGCCCCTCGAGAAGATCTAACACTGAAGCTTTCTTT. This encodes CASSPSRRSNTEAFF.

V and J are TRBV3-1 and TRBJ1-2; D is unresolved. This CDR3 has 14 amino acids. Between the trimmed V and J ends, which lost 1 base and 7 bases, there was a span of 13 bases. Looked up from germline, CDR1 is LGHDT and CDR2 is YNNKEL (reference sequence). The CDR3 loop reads CASSQAGFGIGYTF. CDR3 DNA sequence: TGTGCCAGCAGCCAAGCGGGATTCGGAATTGGCTACACCTTC. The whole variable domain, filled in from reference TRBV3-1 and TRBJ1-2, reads DTAVSQTPKYLVTQMGNDKSIKCEQNLGHDTMYWYKQDSKKFLKIMFSYNNKELIINETVPNRFSPKSPDKAHLNLHINSLELGDSAVYFCASSQAGFGIGYTFGSGTRLTVV.

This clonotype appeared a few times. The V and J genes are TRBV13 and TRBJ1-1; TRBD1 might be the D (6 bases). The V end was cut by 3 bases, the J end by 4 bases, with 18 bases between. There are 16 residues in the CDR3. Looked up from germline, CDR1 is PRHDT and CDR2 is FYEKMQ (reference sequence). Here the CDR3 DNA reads TGTGCCAGCAGCTTTATGGCGGACCTACAGGGCACTGAAGCTTTCTTT. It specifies CASSFMADLQGTEAFF.

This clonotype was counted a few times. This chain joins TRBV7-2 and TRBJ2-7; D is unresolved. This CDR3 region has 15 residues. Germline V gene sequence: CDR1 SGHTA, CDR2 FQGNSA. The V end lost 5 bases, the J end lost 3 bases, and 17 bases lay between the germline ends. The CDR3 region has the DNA TGTGCCAGCAGCCCGGACGGATCCTCGTTCTACGAGCAGTACTTC. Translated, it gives CASSPDGSSFYEQYF.

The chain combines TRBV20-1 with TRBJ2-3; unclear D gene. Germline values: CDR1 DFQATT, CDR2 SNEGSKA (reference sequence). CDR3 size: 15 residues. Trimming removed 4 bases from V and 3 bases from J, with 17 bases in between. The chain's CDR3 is CSAKERTAGTDTQYF. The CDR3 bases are TGCAGTGCTAAAGAACGCACCGCTGGTACAGATACGCAGTATTTT.